Shown below are 17 T cell receptor beta chains from a single sample sequenced in a study of cytomegalovirus exposure and HLA in healthy donors. Libraries were prepared by immunoSEQ multiplex PCR; TCRdb keeps only in-frame clonotypes and omits some of them. Here the sample spans approximately 100,000 clones, around 90% being singletons. The specimen sequenced was PBMCs. Receptor source: a woman in her 30s in good health and CMV-seronegative.

This chain links TRBV5-1 with TRBJ2-5; D is possibly TRBD1 (6 bases). CDR3 size: 14 residues. Trimming took 1 base from V and 4 from J, leaving 11 bases between them. CDR1 is SGHRS and CDR2 is YFSETQ in the germline V gene. The CDR3 region is CASSLTGRAETQYF. As DNA, the CDR3 is TGCGCCAGCAGCTTGACAGGGCGAGCAGAGACCCAGTACTTC.

The rearrangement joins TRBV5-4 to TRBJ2-7; 10 bases are shared with TRBD1. The CDR3 spans 15 residues. Germline V gives CDR1 SGHNT, CDR2 YYREEE (reference sequence). J lost 6 bases, V lost 4 bases, and 10 bases had no gene match. For the CDR3, the DNA is TGTGCCAGCAGCCCCATAGGGACAGGGGTGGGCGAGCAGTACTTC. Its translation: CASSPIGTGVGEQYF.

V gene TRBV7-8 combines with J gene TRBJ2-7, with D possibly being TRBD1 (6 bases). Trimming took off 5 bases at V and 3 bases at J, with 14 bases between the two ends. Germline CDR1 SGHVS, CDR2 FQNEAQ. The CDR3 contains 14 residues. CDR3 sequence reads: CASSLEGDLYEQYF. CDR3 nucleotide sequence: TGTGCCAGCAGCCTAGAGGGGGATCTCTACGAGCAGTACTTC.

The chain recombines TRBV6-4 with TRBJ1-5, with D perhaps matching TRBD1 (5 bases). V was clipped by 6 bases and J by 2 bases, with 14 bases between them. Germline V CDR1 and CDR2: MRHNA, SNTAGT. This CDR3 spans 15 amino acids. For the CDR3, the DNA is TGTGCCAGCAGGAGGCCGCGCAGGGGCAATCAGCCCCAGCATTTT. Translation gives CASRRPRRGNQPQHF.

J is TRBJ2-3 and V is TRBV15; D call uncertain. The V and J ends lost 0 bases and 4 bases respectively, with 5 bases between them. This CDR3 spans 13 amino acids. From germline, CDR1 is LNHNV and CDR2 YYDKDF (reference sequence). Here the CDR3 reads CATSRDPSDTQYF. CDR3 DNA: TGTGCCACCAGCAGAGATCCTTCAGATACGCAGTATTTT.

The genes are TRBV29-1 and TRBJ1-1; D remains ambiguous. Germline values: CDR1 SQVTM, CDR2 ANQGSEA. This CDR3 contains 14 residues. Deletions cut 4 bases from V and 5 bases from J, with 17 bases between. The CDR3 coding sequence is TGCAGCGTTGCTGAGACGCCGGGTGGGACTGAAGCTTTCTTT. This codes for CSVAETPGGTEAFF.

The CDR3 region has the DNA TGTGCCAGCAGTTTTAGGACAGACTACAATGAGCAGTTCTTC. Translating gives CASSFRTDYNEQFF. J is TRBJ2-1 and V is TRBV27; D is perhaps TRBD1 (6 bases). Germline CDR1 and CDR2: MNHEY and SMNVEV (reference sequence). With 3 bases removed from V and 3 bases from J, the gap between germline ends came to 9 bases. The CDR3 is made up of 14 amino acids.

The rearrangement joins TRBV19 to TRBJ2-7, with 7 bases identical to TRBD1. The length of the CDR3 is 14 residues. Germline V gene sequence: CDR1 LNHDA, CDR2 SQIVND (reference sequence). V was pared by 6 bases and J by 7 bases, with 12 bases of the junction left unmatched. This CDR3 is CASSLGQVGVEQYF. The CDR3 coding sequence is TGTGCCAGTAGCCTCGGACAGGTTGGTGTAGAGCAGTACTTC.

The chain couples TRBV7-2 to TRBJ1-5, with TRBD1 as a possible D gene (5 bases). Per the germline V gene, CDR1 is SGHTA and CDR2 is FQGNSA. The ends were cut back, 3 bases at V and 4 bases at J, with 7 bases in the middle. This CDR3 is 13 amino acids long. DNA of the CDR3: TGTGCCAGCAGCTTTACAGGTAATCAGCCCCAGCATTTT. Translating gives CASSFTGNQPQHF.

The V call is TRBV25-1, the J call TRBJ2-7, with TRBD1 identical over 8 bases. Germline V lookup: CDR1 MGHDK, CDR2 SYGVNS. The CDR3 sequence is 15 residues long. Germline trimming cut 4 bases from V and 4 bases from J; bases unmatched to any gene: 9. This chain's CDR3 is CASSGTGKRRYEQYF. The CDR3 DNA sequence: TGTGCCAGCAGTGGGACAGGGAAACGCAGGTACGAGCAGTACTTC.

The J gene is TRBJ2-2, the V gene TRBV7-9; D perhaps matches TRBD2 (6 bases). Between the trimmed V and J ends, which lost 2 bases and 5 bases, there was a span of 12 bases. Germline V gene lookup returns CDR1 SEHNR and CDR2 FQNEAQ (reference sequence). CDR3 size: 15 residues. CDR3 sequence (DNA): TGTGCCAGCAGCTTATCCTCGCGGGAAACCGGGGAGCTGTTTTTT. Translating it yields CASSLSSRETGELFF.

The CDR3, as DNA: TGTGCCACCAGCAGAGACAGGGAAAGTTGGGGCTACACCTTC. This encodes CATSRDRESWGYTF. The chain combines TRBV15 with TRBJ1-2; perhaps TRBD1 as D (5 bases). The CDR3 runs 14 residues. CDR1 LNHNV and CDR2 YYDKDF come from the germline V gene (reference sequence). Trimming removed 0 bases at V and 8 bases at J, with 13 bases between.

The V and J genes are TRBV7-9 and TRBJ2-7; D remains unclear. Germline V CDR1 and CDR2: SEHNR, FQNEAQ (reference sequence). The germline V and J ends were trimmed by 5 bases and 2 bases, with 10 bases remaining between them. This CDR3 spans 13 amino acids. CDR3 sequence reads: CASSLTQTYEQYF. CDR3 coding DNA: TGTGCCAGCAGCCTTACACAAACCTACGAGCAGTACTTC.

V and J are TRBV4-2 and TRBJ1-5, with D unclear. V shed 0 bases and J shed 5 bases, with 5 bases lying between them. CDR1 is LGHNA, CDR2 YNFKEQ, per germline. The CDR3 runs to 13 residues. CDR3 residues: CASSQDEHQPQHF. The CDR3 DNA reads as TGTGCCAGCAGCCAAGATGAGCATCAGCCCCAGCATTTT.

The rearrangement joins TRBV7-2 to TRBJ2-7; D ambiguous. Trimming cost V 0 bases and J 5 bases, with 8 bases left between them. The CDR3 has 13 residues. Looked up from germline, CDR1 is SGHTA and CDR2 is FQGNSA. CDR3 DNA: TGTGCCAGCAGCTTAGCGCCCCAGGACGAGCAGTACTTC. Its translation: CASSLAPQDEQYF.

The chain is built from TRBV6-6 and TRBJ1-1; TRBD1 matches 8 bases. The CDR3 totals 13 residues. Germline trimming cut 0 bases from V and 11 bases from J; bases unmatched to any gene: 5. Germline lookup yields CDR1 MNHNY and CDR2 SVGAGI (reference sequence). The DNA of the CDR3 is TGTGCCAGCAGTTACTCTAGGACAGGGTGGGCTTTCTTT. Its protein product is CASSYSRTGWAFF.

V usage is TRBV5-1 and J usage is TRBJ1-2; D might be TRBD1 (6 bases). CDR3 length: 16 amino acids. Germline CDR1 and CDR2: SGHRS and YFSETQ. V was cut by 0 bases and J by 3 bases, with 15 bases left in between. CDR3 DNA sequence: TGCGCCAGCAGCTTGGTGTCAGGGGCCTCGGACTATGGCTACACCTTC. It translates to CASSLVSGASDYGYTF.